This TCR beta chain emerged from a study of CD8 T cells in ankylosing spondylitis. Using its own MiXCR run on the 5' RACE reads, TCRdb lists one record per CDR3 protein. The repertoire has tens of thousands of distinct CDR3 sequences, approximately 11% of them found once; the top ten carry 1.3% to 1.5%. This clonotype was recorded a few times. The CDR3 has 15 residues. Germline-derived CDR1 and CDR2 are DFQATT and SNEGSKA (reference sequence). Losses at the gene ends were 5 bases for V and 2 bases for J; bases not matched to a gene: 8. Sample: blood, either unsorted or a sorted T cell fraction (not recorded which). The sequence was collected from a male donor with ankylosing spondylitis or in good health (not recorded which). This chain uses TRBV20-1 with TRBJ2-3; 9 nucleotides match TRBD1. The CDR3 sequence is CSAPGQGDPTDTQYF. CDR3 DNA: TGCAGTGCTCCGGGACAGGGTGACCCCACAGATACGCAGTATTTT.